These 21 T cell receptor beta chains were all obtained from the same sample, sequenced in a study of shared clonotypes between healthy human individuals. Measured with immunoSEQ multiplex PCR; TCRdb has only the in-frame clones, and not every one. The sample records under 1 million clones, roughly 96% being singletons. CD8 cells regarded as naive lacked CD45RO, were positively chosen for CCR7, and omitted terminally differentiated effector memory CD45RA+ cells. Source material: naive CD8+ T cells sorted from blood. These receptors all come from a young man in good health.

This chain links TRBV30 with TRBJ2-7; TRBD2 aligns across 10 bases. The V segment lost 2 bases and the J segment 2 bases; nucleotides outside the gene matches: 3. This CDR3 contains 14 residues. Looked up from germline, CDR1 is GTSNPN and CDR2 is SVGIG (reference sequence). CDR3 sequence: CAWSLGTSAYEQYF. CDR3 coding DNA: TGTGCCTGGAGTCTCGGGACTAGCGCCTACGAGCAGTACTTC.

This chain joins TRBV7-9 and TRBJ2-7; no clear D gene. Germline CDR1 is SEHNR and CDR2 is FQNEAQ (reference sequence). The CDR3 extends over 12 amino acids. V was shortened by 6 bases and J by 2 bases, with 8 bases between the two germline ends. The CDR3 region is CASRDGAYEQYF. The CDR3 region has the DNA TGTGCCAGCAGAGATGGAGCCTACGAGCAGTACTTC.

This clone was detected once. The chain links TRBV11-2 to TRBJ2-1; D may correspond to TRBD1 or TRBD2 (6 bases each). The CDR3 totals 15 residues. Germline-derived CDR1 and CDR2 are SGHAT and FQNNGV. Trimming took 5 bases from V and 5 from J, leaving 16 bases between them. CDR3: CASSRGPGKNNEQFF. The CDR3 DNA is TGTGCCAGCAGCCGGGGGCCAGGGAAGAACAATGAGCAGTTCTTC.

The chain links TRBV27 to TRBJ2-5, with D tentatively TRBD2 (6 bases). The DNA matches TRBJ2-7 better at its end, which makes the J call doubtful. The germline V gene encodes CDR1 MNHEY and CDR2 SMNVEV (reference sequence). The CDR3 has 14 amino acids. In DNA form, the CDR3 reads TGTGCCAGCAGTCCCGGGGGACGCCTCGGCGAGCAGTACTTC. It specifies CASSPGGRLGEQYF.

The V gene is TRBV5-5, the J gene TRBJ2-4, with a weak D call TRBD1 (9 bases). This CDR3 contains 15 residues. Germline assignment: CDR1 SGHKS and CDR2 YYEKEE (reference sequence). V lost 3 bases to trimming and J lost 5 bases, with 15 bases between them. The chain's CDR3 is CASSSGGDRENIQYF. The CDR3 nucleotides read TGTGCCAGCAGCTCGGGAGGGGACAGGGAAAACATTCAGTACTTC. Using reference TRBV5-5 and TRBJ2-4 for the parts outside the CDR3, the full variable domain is DAGVTQSPTHLIKTRGQQVTLRCSPISGHKSVSWYQQVLGQGPQFIFQYYEKEERGRGNFPDRFSARQFPNYSSELNVNALLLGDSALYLCASSSGGDRENIQYFGAGTRLSVL.

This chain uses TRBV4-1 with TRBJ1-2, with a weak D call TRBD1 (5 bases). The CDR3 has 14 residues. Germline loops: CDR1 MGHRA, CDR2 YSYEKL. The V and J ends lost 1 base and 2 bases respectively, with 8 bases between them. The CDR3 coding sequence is TGCGCCAGCAGCCAAGTAGGGGCGAACTATGGCTACACCTTC. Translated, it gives CASSQVGANYGYTF.

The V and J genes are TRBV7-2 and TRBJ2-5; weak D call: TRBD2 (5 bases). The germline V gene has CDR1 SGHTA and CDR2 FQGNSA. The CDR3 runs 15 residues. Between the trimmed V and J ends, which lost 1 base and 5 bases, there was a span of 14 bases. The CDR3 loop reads CASSLGVSGGETQYF. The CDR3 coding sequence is TGTGCCAGCAGCTTAGGTGTGTCGGGCGGGGAGACCCAGTACTTC. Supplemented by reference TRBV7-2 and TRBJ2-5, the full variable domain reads GAGVSQSPSNKVTEKGKDVELRCDPISGHTALYWYRQSLGQGLEFLIYFQGNSAPDKSGLPSDRFSAERTGGSVSTLTIQRTQQEDSAVYLCASSLGVSGGETQYFGPGTRLLVL.

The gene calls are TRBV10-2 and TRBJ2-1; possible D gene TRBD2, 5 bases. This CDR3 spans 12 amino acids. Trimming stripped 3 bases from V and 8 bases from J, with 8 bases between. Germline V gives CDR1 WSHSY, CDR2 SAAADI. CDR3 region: CASSESGYEQFF. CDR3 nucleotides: TGCGCCAGCAGTGAATCGGGGTATGAGCAGTTCTTC.

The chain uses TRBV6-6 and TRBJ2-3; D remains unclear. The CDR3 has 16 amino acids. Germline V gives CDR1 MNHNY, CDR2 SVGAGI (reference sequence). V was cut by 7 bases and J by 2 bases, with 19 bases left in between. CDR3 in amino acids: CASNSYGLTDTDTQYF. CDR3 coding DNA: TGTGCCAGCAATAGCTATGGTCTCACCGACACAGATACGCAGTATTTT.

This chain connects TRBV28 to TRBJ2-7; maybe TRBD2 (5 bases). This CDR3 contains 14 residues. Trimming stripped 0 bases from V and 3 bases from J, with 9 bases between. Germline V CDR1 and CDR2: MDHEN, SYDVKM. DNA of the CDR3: TGTGCCAGCAGTTTATGGATAGGGAGCTACGAGCAGTACTTC. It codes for CASSLWIGSYEQYF.

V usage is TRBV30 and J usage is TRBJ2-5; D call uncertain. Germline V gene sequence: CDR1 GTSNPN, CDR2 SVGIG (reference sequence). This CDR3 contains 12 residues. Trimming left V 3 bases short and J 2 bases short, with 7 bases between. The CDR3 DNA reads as TGTGCCTGGAGCGCCGGACAAGAGACCCAGTACTTC. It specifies CAWSAGQETQYF.

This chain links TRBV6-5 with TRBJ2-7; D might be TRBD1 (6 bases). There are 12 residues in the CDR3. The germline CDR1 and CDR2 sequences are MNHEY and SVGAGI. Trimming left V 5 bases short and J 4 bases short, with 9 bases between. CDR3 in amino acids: CASSGGGYEQYF. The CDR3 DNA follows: TGTGCCAGCAGTGGGGGCGGGTACGAGCAGTACTTC.

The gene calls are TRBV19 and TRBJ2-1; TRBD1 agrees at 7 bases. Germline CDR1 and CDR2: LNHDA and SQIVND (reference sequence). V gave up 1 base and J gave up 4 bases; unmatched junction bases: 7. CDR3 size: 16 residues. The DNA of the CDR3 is TGTGCCAGTAGTATAGGGTGGGGACAGTCATACAATGAGCAGTTCTTC. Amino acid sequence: CASSIGWGQSYNEQFF.

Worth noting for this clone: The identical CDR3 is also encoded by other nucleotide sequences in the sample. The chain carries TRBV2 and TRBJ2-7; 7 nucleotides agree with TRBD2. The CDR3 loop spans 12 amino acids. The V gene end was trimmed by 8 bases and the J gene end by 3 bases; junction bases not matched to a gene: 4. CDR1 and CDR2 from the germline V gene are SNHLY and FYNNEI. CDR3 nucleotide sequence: TGTGCCAGCGTGGGAGGGATCTACGAGCAGTACTTC. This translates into CASVGGIYEQYF.

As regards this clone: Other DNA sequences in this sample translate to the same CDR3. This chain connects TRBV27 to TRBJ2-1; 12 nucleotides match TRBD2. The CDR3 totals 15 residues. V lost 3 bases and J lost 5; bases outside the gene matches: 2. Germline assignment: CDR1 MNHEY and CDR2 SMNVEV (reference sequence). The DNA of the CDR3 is TGTGCCAGCAGTTTGGGACTAGCGGGTAACAATGAGCAGTTCTTC. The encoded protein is CASSLGLAGNNEQFF.

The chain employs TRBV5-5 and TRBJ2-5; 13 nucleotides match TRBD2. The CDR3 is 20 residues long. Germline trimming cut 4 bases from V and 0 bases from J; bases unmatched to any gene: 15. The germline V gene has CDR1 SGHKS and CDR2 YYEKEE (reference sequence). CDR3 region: CASSGFRGLAGVGYQETQYF. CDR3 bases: TGTGCCAGCAGCGGATTCCGAGGACTAGCGGGAGTCGGGTACCAAGAGACCCAGTACTTC.

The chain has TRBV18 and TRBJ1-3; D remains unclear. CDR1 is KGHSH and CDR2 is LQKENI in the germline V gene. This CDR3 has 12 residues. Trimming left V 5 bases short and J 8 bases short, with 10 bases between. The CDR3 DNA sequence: TGTGCCAGCTCAGCACACCTTCACACCATATATTTT. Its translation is CASSAHLHTIYF.

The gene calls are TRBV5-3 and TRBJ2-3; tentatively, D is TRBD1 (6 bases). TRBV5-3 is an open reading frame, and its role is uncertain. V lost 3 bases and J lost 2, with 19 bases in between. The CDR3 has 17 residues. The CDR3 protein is CARSSGRKTGLTDTQYF. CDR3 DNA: TGTGCCAGAAGCTCAGGCCGGAAGACAGGTCTCACAGATACGCAGTATTTT.

The CDR3 loop is CASSRTDMNTEAFF. The CDR3 DNA reads TGTGCCAGCAGCCGGACAGATATGAACACTGAAGCTTTCTTT. The rearrangement links TRBV5-4 to TRBJ1-1; possible D gene TRBD1, 6 bases. This CDR3 contains 14 residues. The V and J ends lost 4 bases and 0 bases respectively, with 10 bases between them. Per the germline V gene, CDR1 is SGHNT and CDR2 is YYREEE (reference sequence).

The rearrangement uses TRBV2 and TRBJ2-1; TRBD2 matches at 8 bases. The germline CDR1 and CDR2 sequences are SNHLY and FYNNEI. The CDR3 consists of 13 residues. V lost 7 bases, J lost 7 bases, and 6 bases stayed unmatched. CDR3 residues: CASTRGGQNEQFF. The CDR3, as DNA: TGTGCCAGCACCCGGGGGGGCCAGAATGAGCAGTTCTTC.

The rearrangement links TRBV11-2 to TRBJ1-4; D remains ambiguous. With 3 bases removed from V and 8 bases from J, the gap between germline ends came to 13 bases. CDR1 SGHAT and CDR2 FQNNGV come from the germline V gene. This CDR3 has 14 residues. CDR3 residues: CASSFTNQEEKLFF. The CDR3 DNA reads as TGTGCCAGCAGCTTTACGAACCAGGAAGAAAAACTGTTTTTT.